Listed below are T cell receptor beta chains from one sample, sequenced in a study of CD8 T cells in ankylosing spondylitis. Each CDR3 protein gets one entry after TCRdb re-called the 5' RACE reads with MiXCR. The sample holds roughly 40,000 distinct CDR3 sequences, more than 3% seen once. Sequencing used blood, either unsorted or a sorted T cell fraction (not recorded which). The receptors here all came from a female donor with ankylosing spondylitis or in good health (not recorded which). CDR3s include the opening cysteine and the closing phenylalanine or tryptophan. The order of the fields is J gene, V gene, CDR3 protein.

TRBJ2-1,TRBV9,CASSSPTAGSWNEQFF
TRBJ2-5,TRBV9,CASSPGTSEETQYF
TRBJ2-1,TRBV9,CASSASQLTSYNEQFF
TRBJ2-1,TRBV9,CASSGGAEAYNEQFF
TRBJ2-1,TRBV9,CASSVGELAGRNEQFF
TRBJ2-3,TRBV9,CASSSRAGARGDTQYF
TRBJ1-3,TRBV9,CASSVIGSPGNTIYF
TRBJ1-1,TRBV9,CASSVYPEGNTEAFF
TRBJ2-1,TRBV9,CASSVAGGSSYNEQFF
TRBJ2-5,TRBV9,CASSVGQQNQETQYF
TRBJ1-6,TRBV9,CASSVEPTGNSPLHF
TRBJ2-3,TRBV9,CASSAETGAADTQYF
TRBJ1-1,TRBV9,CASSVGNGNTEAFF
TRBJ2-5,TRBV9,CASSATFGTQYF
TRBJ2-2,TRBV9,CASSLTSGAGELFF
TRBJ1-1,TRBV19,CAPTPGPFF
TRBJ1-4,TRBV9,CASSVSPEPDEKLFF
TRBJ1-2,TRBV9,CASSVGQGLDYGYTF
TRBJ2-5,TRBV9,CASSNGPGQQETQYF
TRBJ2-1,TRBV9,CASSVTRGGGSSYNEQFF
TRBJ2-3,TRBV9,CASSVPGGSGTTDTQYF
TRBJ2-3,TRBV9,CASSVALGMDTQYF
TRBJ1-2,TRBV9,CASSLQGGYGYTF
TRBJ1-1,TRBV9,CASSVTGSTEAFF
TRBJ2-6,TRBV9,CASSVEGGTGANVLTF
TRBJ2-2,TRBV9,CASRRTGSGTGELFF
TRBJ1-3,TRBV9,CASSVGGLNTIYF
TRBJ2-1,TRBV9,CASSVDHLAGVLNEQFF
TRBJ2-7,TRBV9,CASSLTPGNEQYF
TRBJ2-1,TRBV9,CASSGAGGYLGNEQFF
TRBJ1-5,TRBV9,CASSATAYSNQPQHF
TRBJ2-1,TRBV9,CASSVAYADNEQFF
TRBJ1-6,TRBV9,CASSVADSPLHF
TRBJ2-1,TRBV9,CASSGSGLVSHEQFF
TRBJ1-6,TRBV9,CASNRGGAAISPLHF
TRBJ2-5,TRBV9,CASSVGQGHQETQYF
TRBJ1-4,TRBV9,CASSVGPGGSATNEKLFF
TRBJ1-5,TRBV9,CASSVEAANQPQHF
TRBJ2-1,TRBV9,CASSVGLAASYNEQFF
TRBJ2-3,TRBV9,CATSLGQGQDTQYF
TRBJ2-1,TRBV9,CASRGQGGLNEQFF
TRBJ2-3,TRBV9,CASSVLGTRGTDTQYF
TRBJ2-7,TRBV9,CASGRDLTYEQYF
TRBJ1-1,TRBV9,CASSPRHGGNTEAFF
TRBJ1-1,TRBV9,CASSVVGDREEGTEAFF
TRBJ2-2,TRBV9,CASSENPVGAAAGELFF
TRBJ2-7,TRBV9,CASSVTQGYEQYF
TRBJ2-2,TRBV9,CASSVGLAANTGELFF
TRBJ2-1,TRBV9,CASSVGGGQGWDEQFF
TRBJ2-2,TRBV9,CASSVIYPGTGGNTGELFF
TRBJ1-5,TRBV9,CASSGGHPHQPQHF
TRBJ1-1,TRBV9,CASSDQGSTEAFF
TRBJ2-1,TRBV9,CASSSRGQGAGNEQFF